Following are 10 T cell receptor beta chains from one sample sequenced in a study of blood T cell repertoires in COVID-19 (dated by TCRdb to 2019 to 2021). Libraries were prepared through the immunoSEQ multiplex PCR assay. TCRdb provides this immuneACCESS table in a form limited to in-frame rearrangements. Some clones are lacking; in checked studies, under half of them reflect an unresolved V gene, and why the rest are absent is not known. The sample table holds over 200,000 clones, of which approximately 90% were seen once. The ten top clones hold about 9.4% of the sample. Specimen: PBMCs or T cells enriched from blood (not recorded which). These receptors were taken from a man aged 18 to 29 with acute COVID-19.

CDR3 residues: CASSVGIGGGEKLFF. CDR3 in DNA: TGTGCCAGCAGCGTAGGGATAGGAGGAGGAGAAAAACTGTTTTTT. The rearrangement links TRBV9 to TRBJ1-4; D remains unclear. The CDR3 covers 15 residues. The V end lost 0 bases, the J end lost 8 bases, and 14 bases lay between the germline ends. Germline CDR1 SGDLS, CDR2 YYNGEE.

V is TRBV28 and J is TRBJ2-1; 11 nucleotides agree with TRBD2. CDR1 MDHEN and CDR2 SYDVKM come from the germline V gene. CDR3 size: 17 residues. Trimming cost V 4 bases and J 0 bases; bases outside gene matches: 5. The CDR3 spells CASSSRGLADSYNEQFF. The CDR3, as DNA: TGTGCCAGCAGTTCCCGGGGACTAGCGGACTCCTACAATGAGCAGTTCTTC.

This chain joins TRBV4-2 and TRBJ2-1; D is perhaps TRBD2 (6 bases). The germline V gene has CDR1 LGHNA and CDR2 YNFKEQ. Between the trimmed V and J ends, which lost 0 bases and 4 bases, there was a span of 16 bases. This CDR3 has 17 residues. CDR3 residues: CASSQEWGGDVYNEQFF. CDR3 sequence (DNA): TGTGCCAGCAGCCAAGAGTGGGGCGGGGACGTTTACAATGAGCAGTTCTTC.

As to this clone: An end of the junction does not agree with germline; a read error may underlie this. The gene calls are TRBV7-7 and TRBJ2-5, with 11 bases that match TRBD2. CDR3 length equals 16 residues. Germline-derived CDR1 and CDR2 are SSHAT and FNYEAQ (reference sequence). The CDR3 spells CASSSLGLAAQETQYF. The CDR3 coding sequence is TGTGCTAGCAGCTCATTGGGACTAGCGGCCCAAGAGACCCAGTACTTC. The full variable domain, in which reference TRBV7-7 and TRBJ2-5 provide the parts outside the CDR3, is GAGVSQSPRYKVTKRGQDVTLRCDPISSHATLYWYQQALGQGPEFLTYFNYEAQPDKSGLPSDRFSAERPEGSISTLTIQRTEQRDSAMYRCASSSLGLAAQETQYFGPGTRLLVL.

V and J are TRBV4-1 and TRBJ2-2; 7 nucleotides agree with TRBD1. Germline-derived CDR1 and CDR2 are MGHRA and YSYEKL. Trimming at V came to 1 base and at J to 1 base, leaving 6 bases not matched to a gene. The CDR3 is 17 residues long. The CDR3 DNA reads TGCGCCAGCAGCCAAGTGAGACAGGGCAGGAACACCGGGGAGCTGTTTTTT. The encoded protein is CASSQVRQGRNTGELFF.

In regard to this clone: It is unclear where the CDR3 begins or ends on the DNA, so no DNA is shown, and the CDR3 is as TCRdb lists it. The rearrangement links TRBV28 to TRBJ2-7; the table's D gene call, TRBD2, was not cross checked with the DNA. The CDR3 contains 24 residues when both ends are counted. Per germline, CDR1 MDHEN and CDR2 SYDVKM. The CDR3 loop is CASSFPFSFGAGTSGRAASYEQYF.

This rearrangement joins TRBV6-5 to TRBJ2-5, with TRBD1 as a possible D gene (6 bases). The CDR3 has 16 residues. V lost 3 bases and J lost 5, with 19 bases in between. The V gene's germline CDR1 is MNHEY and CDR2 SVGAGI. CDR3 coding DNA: TGTGCCAGCAGTTATGGCTTCGGAACAGGGTACGAGACCCAGTACTTC. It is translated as CASSYGFGTGYETQYF.

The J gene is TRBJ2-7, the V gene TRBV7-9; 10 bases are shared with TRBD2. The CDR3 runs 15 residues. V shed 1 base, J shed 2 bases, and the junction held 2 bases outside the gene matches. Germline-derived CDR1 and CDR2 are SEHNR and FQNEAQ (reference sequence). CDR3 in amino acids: CASSLDGTSAYEQYF. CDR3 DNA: TGTGCCAGCAGCTTAGATGGGACTAGCGCCTACGAGCAGTACTTC.

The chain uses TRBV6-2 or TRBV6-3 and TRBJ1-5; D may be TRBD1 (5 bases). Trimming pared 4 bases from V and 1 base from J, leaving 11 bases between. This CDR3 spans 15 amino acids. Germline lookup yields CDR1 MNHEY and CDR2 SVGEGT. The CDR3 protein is CASSWQGRSNQPQHF. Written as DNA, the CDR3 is TGTGCCAGCAGTTGGCAGGGAAGGAGCAATCAGCCCCAGCATTTT.

CDR3 DNA: TGCGCCAGCAGCCAAGATTGGACTAGCGCCGAGCAGTTCTTC. This codes for CASSQDWTSAEQFF. The chain couples TRBV4-3 to TRBJ2-1; 9 bases match TRBD2. Germline values: CDR1 LGHNA, CDR2 YSLEER. The CDR3 covers 14 residues. Trimming at V came to 0 bases and at J to 10 bases, leaving 4 bases not matched to a gene.